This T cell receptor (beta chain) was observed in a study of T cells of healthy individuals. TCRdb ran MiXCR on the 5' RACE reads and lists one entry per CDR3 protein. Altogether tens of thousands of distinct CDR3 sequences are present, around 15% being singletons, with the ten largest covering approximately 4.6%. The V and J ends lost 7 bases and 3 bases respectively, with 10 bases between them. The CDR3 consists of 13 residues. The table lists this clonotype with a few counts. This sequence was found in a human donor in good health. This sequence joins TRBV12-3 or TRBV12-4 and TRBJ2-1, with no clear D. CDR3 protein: CASTTDVYNEQFF. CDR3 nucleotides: TGTGCCAGCACCACGGACGTCTACAATGAGCAGTTCTTC.